The 29 T cell receptor beta chains below all came from one sample that was sequenced in a study of CD8+ T cells in alopecia areata. Extracted RNA was reverse transcribed into cDNA, the sequencing template. The protocol was immunoSEQ multiplex PCR, while the TCRdb copy is restricted to in-frame clones and leaves out a portion. The data show under 75,000 clones, with approximately 45% seen just once and 17% held by the top ten. This sample comprised CD8+ T cells sorted from blood, obtained at week 0. These TCRs come from a human donor with alopecia areata.

This clone was seen a handful of times. V gene TRBV28 combines with J gene TRBJ1-1; perhaps TRBD1 as D (5 bases). Trimming shortened V by 2 bases and J by 8 bases, and 9 bases separated the two germline ends. The germline V gene has CDR1 MDHEN and CDR2 SYDVKM. The CDR3 consists of 12 residues. CDR3 coding DNA: TGTGCCAGCAGTTTAGTGGGACGGGAAGCTTTCTTT. It encodes CASSLVGREAFF.

The CDR3 DNA follows: TGCAGCGTCCAGGACAGTGCAGATACGCAGTATTTT. Its translation is CSVQDSADTQYF. The J gene is TRBJ2-3, the V gene TRBV29-1, with TRBD1 as a possible D gene (6 bases). Germline values: CDR1 SQVTM, CDR2 ANQGSEA. The CDR3 has 12 residues. Trimming took off 6 bases at V and 4 bases at J, with 11 bases between the two ends.

V gene TRBV4-3 combines with J gene TRBJ2-1; D may be TRBD2 (7 bases). The germline CDR1 and CDR2 sequences are LGHNA and YSLEER. This CDR3 has 20 residues. Trimming stripped 0 bases from V and 0 bases from J, with 21 bases between. This CDR3 is CASSQEWGLADSSSYNEQFF. The CDR3, as DNA: TGCGCCAGCAGCCAAGAATGGGGGCTAGCGGATAGCAGCTCCTACAATGAGCAGTTCTTC.

Only a few counts were recorded for this clone. V gene TRBV6-5 combines with J gene TRBJ2-5; maybe TRBD2 (6 bases). Trimming pared 8 bases from V and 5 bases from J, leaving 9 bases between. The CDR3 spans 11 residues. The V gene's germline CDR1 is MNHEY and CDR2 SVGAGI. As DNA, the CDR3 is TGTGCCAGCGGAGGGAGTGAGACCCAGTACTTC. Encoded protein: CASGGSETQYF.

J is TRBJ2-7 and V is TRBV27; the D call may be TRBD1 or TRBD2 (5 bases each). Germline lookup yields CDR1 MNHEY and CDR2 SMNVEV (reference sequence). The CDR3 spans 14 residues. V lost 4 bases to trimming and J lost 6 bases, with 16 bases between them. In nucleotides, the CDR3 is TGTGCCAGCAGTTATCGGCGGGCTGGGGGCGAGCAGTACTTC. It encodes CASSYRRAGGEQYF.

V and J are TRBV5-1 and TRBJ1-1; maybe TRBD1 (5 bases). Germline V gives CDR1 SGHRS, CDR2 YFSETQ. There are 14 residues in the CDR3. The V and J ends lost 0 bases and 4 bases respectively, with 10 bases between them. CDR3: CASSLGGVGTEAFF. The DNA for the CDR3 is TGCGCCAGCAGCTTGGGAGGGGTCGGCACTGAAGCTTTCTTT.

This clone was detected only once. Additional DNA sequences in this sample encode the identical CDR3. This chain joins TRBV30 and TRBJ2-7; 10 bases align to TRBD1. The CDR3 contains 14 residues. The ends lost 2 bases at V and 4 bases at J; junction bases unmatched: 5. Germline V lookup: CDR1 GTSNPN, CDR2 SVGIG (reference sequence). DNA of the CDR3: TGTGCCTGGAGTTCCGGGACAGGGGCATACGAGCAGTACTTC. It translates to CAWSSGTGAYEQYF.

The chain recombines TRBV15 with TRBJ1-5; possibly TRBD1 for D (5 bases). Between the trimmed V and J ends, which lost 0 bases and 4 bases, there was a span of 10 bases. This CDR3 is 15 amino acids long. Looked up from germline, CDR1 is LNHNV and CDR2 is YYDKDF (reference sequence). The CDR3 region is CATSRDRTHNQPQHF. The CDR3 DNA reads TGTGCCACCAGCAGAGATAGGACACATAATCAGCCCCAGCATTTT.

By sample share, this clone is medium-sized. V usage is TRBV6-5 and J usage is TRBJ1-1, with D hard to call. The CDR3 length is 13 residues. Germline CDR1 reads MNHEY; CDR2 reads SVGAGI. V was clipped by 4 bases and J by 4 bases, with 10 bases between them. CDR3 residues: CASSSPSRTEAFF. CDR3 nucleotide sequence: TGTGCCAGCAGTTCACCATCCCGCACTGAAGCTTTCTTT.

The J gene is TRBJ2-5, the V gene TRBV9; D gene ambiguous. The ends were cut back, 3 bases at V and 0 bases at J, with 12 bases in the middle. The CDR3 consists of 15 residues. Germline V gene data show CDR1 as SGDLS and CDR2 as YYNGEE. DNA for the CDR3: TGTGCCAGCAGCGCCGTAGGACGGAACCAAGAGACCCAGTACTTC. It is translated as CASSAVGRNQETQYF.

V usage is TRBV4-1 and J usage is TRBJ2-2; D call uncertain. This CDR3 region has 14 residues. Per germline, CDR1 MGHRA and CDR2 YSYEKL. Between the trimmed V and J ends, which lost 4 bases and 6 bases, there was a span of 12 bases. This CDR3 is CASSPKASAGELFF. CDR3 sequence (DNA): TGCGCCAGCAGCCCAAAAGCGAGCGCCGGGGAGCTGTTTTTT.

The CDR3 region has the DNA TGTGCCAGCAGCGTAGGCTCCGGACAGCATAGCAATCAGCCCCAGCATTTT. Encoded protein: CASSVGSGQHSNQPQHF. The chain is built from TRBV9 and TRBJ1-5, with D perhaps TRBD1 (6 bases). V was cut by 0 bases and J by 0 bases, with 13 bases left in between. Germline V gene lookup returns CDR1 SGDLS and CDR2 YYNGEE. The CDR3 runs to 17 residues. Full variable domain (missing parts from reference TRBV9 and TRBJ1-5): DSGVTQTPKHLITATGQRVTLRCSPRSGDLSVYWYQQSLDQGLQFLIQYYNGEERAKGNILERFSAQQFPDLHSELNLSSLELGDSALYFCASSVGSGQHSNQPQHFGDGTRLSIL.

This clone was seen more than once but under ten times. This sequence joins TRBV10-3 and TRBJ2-1; D is undetermined. The CDR3 consists of 18 residues. Trimming left V 0 bases short and J 0 bases short, with 15 bases between. Germline V gene lookup returns CDR1 ENHRY and CDR2 SYGVKD. This chain's CDR3 is CAISESIKEQGSYNEQFF. The CDR3 DNA is TGTGCCATCAGTGAGTCGATTAAGGAACAAGGCTCCTACAATGAGCAGTTCTTC.

This clone was counted once. The chain carries TRBV13 and TRBJ2-7; TRBD2 aligns across 7 bases. CDR3 length: 16 residues. Germline lookup yields CDR1 PRHDT and CDR2 FYEKMQ (reference sequence). V lost 4 bases, J lost 3 bases, and 12 bases stayed unmatched. Here the CDR3 DNA reads TGTGCCAGCAGCTCCACAGTCTCGCGGGAGAACTACGAGCAGTACTTC. This gives the protein CASSSTVSRENYEQYF.

CDR3 loop: CASSVGQNSYNEQFF. CDR3 DNA sequence: TGTGCCAGCAGCGTAGGACAGAACTCCTACAATGAGCAGTTCTTC. The chain employs TRBV9 and TRBJ2-1; perhaps TRBD1 as D (5 bases). Germline assignment: CDR1 SGDLS and CDR2 YYNGEE. Trimming removed 0 bases from V and 0 bases from J, with 7 bases in between. The CDR3 length is 15 residues. Based on the CDR3 plus reference TRBV9 and TRBJ2-1, the full variable domain is DSGVTQTPKHLITATGQRVTLRCSPRSGDLSVYWYQQSLDQGLQFLIQYYNGEERAKGNILERFSAQQFPDLHSELNLSSLELGDSALYFCASSVGQNSYNEQFFGPGTRLTVL.

There are a few counts of this clone. CDR3 coding DNA: TGTGCCAGCAGCTCAGGGACAGGGACGAACATTCAGTACTTC. It is translated as CASSSGTGTNIQYF. The chain has TRBV9 and TRBJ2-4; 9 bases agree with TRBD1. V shed 4 bases and J 7 bases; nucleotides not matched to a gene: 6. CDR3 length: 14 residues. Germline V gene lookup returns CDR1 SGDLS and CDR2 YYNGEE.

This clone was seen a single time. This chain links TRBV7-9 with TRBJ1-1; D is ambiguous. Trimming removed 4 bases at V and 8 bases at J, with 17 bases between. The germline gives CDR1 SEHNR, CDR2 FQNEAQ (reference sequence). The CDR3 extends over 14 amino acids. The CDR3 sequence is CASSSGSVLREAFF. The DNA for the CDR3 is TGTGCCAGCAGCTCAGGTTCAGTGTTGAGGGAAGCTTTCTTT.

This clone was picked up a small number of times. This sequence joins TRBV6-4 and TRBJ2-1; 8 bases line up with TRBD1. Germline assignment: CDR1 MRHNA and CDR2 SNTAGT. The CDR3 consists of 15 residues. Losses at the gene ends were 5 bases for V and 2 bases for J; bases not matched to a gene: 5. CDR3 in DNA: TGTGCCAGCAGTAATGGACAGGGCCCCTACAATGAGCAGTTCTTC. It translates to CASSNGQGPYNEQFF.

V usage is TRBV6-5 and J usage is TRBJ2-7; maybe TRBD2 (5 bases). The V and J ends lost 0 bases and 3 bases respectively, with 9 bases between them. The germline CDR1 and CDR2 sequences are MNHEY and SVGAGI. The CDR3 sequence is 14 residues long. For the CDR3, the DNA is TGTGCCAGCAGTTACTCTACGGACTTCTACGAGCAGTACTTC. As protein: CASSYSTDFYEQYF.

This sequence joins TRBV25-1 and TRBJ2-7; D might be TRBD1 (5 bases). The ends were cut back, 2 bases at V and 3 bases at J, with 11 bases in the middle. CDR1 and CDR2 from the germline V gene are MGHDK and SYGVNS. CDR3 size: 14 residues. The CDR3 DNA sequence: TGTGCCAGCAGTGAAAGGGGTAACCTCTACGAGCAGTACTTC. Protein product: CASSERGNLYEQYF.

This clone turned up a few times. This chain uses TRBV29-1 with TRBJ2-5; maybe TRBD2 (5 bases). The length of the CDR3 is 13 residues. The germline gives CDR1 SQVTM, CDR2 ANQGSEA. With 7 bases removed from V and 5 bases from J, the gap between germline ends came to 17 bases. CDR3 residues: CSADGPTGETQYF. The DNA for the CDR3 is TGCAGCGCCGACGGGCCTACGGGGGAGACCCAGTACTTC.

This chain joins TRBV6-6 and TRBJ2-5; no clear D gene. V gave up 7 bases and J gave up 4 bases, with 4 bases separating them. The length of the CDR3 is 10 residues. Germline loops: CDR1 MNHNY, CDR2 SVGAGI (reference sequence). The CDR3 reads CASKGETQYF. The CDR3 region has the DNA TGTGCCAGCAAGGGAGAGACCCAGTACTTC.

This clone was observed a handful of times. The gene calls are TRBV29-1 and TRBJ2-2, with D perhaps being TRBD1 or TRBD2 (6 bases each). Germline V gives CDR1 SQVTM, CDR2 ANQGSEA. Trimming removed 0 bases at V and 7 bases at J, with 21 bases between. The CDR3 is made up of 17 amino acids. Here the CDR3 reads CSVEDRGAGKEDGELFF. The DNA for the CDR3 is TGCAGCGTTGAAGATAGGGGGGCGGGAAAGGAAGACGGGGAGCTGTTTTTT.

This clone was counted only a few times. This chain links TRBV29-1 with TRBJ2-2, with TRBD1 matching over 9 bases. CDR1 and CDR2 from the germline V gene are SQVTM and ANQGSEA. V was pared by 5 bases and J by 6 bases, with 4 bases of the junction left unmatched. This CDR3 comprises 13 residues. This chain's CDR3 is CSVQDRGAGELFF. DNA for the CDR3: TGCAGCGTTCAGGACAGGGGTGCCGGGGAGCTGTTTTTT.

The J gene is TRBJ2-3, the V gene TRBV7-2; the D call may be TRBD1 or TRBD2 (5 bases each). The CDR3 sequence is 16 residues long. V was pared by 2 bases and J by 2 bases, with 14 bases between. The germline gives CDR1 SGHTA, CDR2 FQGNSA. This CDR3 reads CASSLIGRGLTDTQYF. As DNA, the CDR3 is TGTGCCAGCAGCTTAATAGGTCGGGGCCTCACAGATACGCAGTATTTT. The whole variable domain, remainder taken from reference TRBV7-2 and TRBJ2-3, is GAGVSQSPSNKVTEKGKDVELRCDPISGHTALYWYRQSLGQGLEFLIYFQGNSAPDKSGLPSDRFSAERTGGSVSTLTIQRTQQEDSAVYLCASSLIGRGLTDTQYFGPGTRLTVL.

The chain couples TRBV6-1 to TRBJ2-7; no firm D call. CDR3 length equals 13 residues. Germline V gives CDR1 MNHNS, CDR2 SASEGT. Trimming took off 4 bases at V and 4 bases at J, with 11 bases between the two ends. The CDR3 nucleotides read TGTGCCAGCAGTGTACAAGTCCAGTACGAGCAGTACTTC. This sequence encodes CASSVQVQYEQYF.

The V call is TRBV11-3, the J call TRBJ2-7; 7 bases fit TRBD1. Germline values: CDR1 SGHNT, CDR2 YENEEA. This CDR3 spans 14 amino acids. V was pared by 2 bases and J by 6 bases, with 7 bases of the junction left unmatched. The chain's CDR3 is CASSLRGGVFEQYF. In DNA form, the CDR3 reads TGTGCCAGCAGCTTAAGAGGGGGCGTTTTCGAGCAGTACTTC.

The chain has TRBV2 and TRBJ2-1; D gene uncertain. The V and J ends lost 7 bases and 9 bases respectively, with 7 bases between them. The length of the CDR3 is 10 residues. Germline assignment: CDR1 SNHLY and CDR2 FYNNEI. CDR3 DNA sequence: TGTGCCAGCATGGTTGTTGAGCAGTTCTTC. It specifies CASMVVEQFF.

This clone is a singleton in its sample. The J gene is TRBJ2-3, the V gene TRBV29-1, with 7 bases fitting TRBD2. The V segment lost 3 bases and the J segment 5 bases; nucleotides outside the gene matches: 8. The CDR3 spans 14 residues. Germline V CDR1 and CDR2: SQVTM, ANQGSEA. CDR3 in amino acids: CSVEGLADKDTQYF. In nucleotides, the CDR3 is TGCAGCGTTGAGGGTCTAGCGGATAAAGATACGCAGTATTTT.